This T cell receptor (beta chain) was recorded in a study of cytomegalovirus exposure and HLA in healthy donors. This clone was detected a few times. PCR used 60 Vbeta primers and 13 Jbeta primers. The table came from immunoSEQ multiplex PCR; TCRdb's copy has only in-frame clones and leaves some out. The sample records around 150,000 clones, 70% to 80% being singletons. Germline V CDR1 and CDR2: LNHDA, SQIVND (reference sequence). The CDR3 contains 15 residues. The trim removed 7 bases at V and 4 bases at J, leaving 9 bases unmatched. The TCR sequence derives from a human donor in good health. The V gene is TRBV19, the J gene TRBJ2-2, with 7 nucleotides matching TRBD2. Sequenced sample: PBMCs. As DNA, the CDR3 is TGTGCCAGTAATGTCTGGACGGGGGGCACCGGGGAGCTGTTTTTT. It is translated as CASNVWTGGTGELFF.